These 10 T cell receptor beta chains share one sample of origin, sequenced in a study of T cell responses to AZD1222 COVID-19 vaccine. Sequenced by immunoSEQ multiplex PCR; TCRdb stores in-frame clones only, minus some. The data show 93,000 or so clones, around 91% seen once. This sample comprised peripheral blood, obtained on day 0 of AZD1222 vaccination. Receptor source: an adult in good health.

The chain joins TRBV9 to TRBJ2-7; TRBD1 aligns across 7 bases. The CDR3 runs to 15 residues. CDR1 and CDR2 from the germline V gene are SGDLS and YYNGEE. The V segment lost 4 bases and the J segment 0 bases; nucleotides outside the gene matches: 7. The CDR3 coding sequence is TGTGCCAGCAGCCCCCGGGACAGTTCCTCCTACGAGCAGTACTTC. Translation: CASSPRDSSSYEQYF.

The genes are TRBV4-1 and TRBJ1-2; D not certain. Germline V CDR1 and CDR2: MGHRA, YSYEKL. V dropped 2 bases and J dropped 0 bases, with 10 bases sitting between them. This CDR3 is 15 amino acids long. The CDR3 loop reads CASSQPGSANYGYTF. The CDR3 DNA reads TGCGCCAGCAGCCAACCAGGCTCTGCTAACTATGGCTACACCTTC.

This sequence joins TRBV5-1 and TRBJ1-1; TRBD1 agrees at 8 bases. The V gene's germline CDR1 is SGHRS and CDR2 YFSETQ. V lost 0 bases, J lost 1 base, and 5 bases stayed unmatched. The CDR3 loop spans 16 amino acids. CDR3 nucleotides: TGCGCCAGCAGCTTGGCGACAGGGGCGGGGAACACTGAAGCTTTCTTT. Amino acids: CASSLATGAGNTEAFF.

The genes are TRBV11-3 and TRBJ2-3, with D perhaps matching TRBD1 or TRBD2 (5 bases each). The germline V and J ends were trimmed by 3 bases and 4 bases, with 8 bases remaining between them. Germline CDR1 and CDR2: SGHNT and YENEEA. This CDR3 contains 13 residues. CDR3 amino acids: CASSLGRSDTQYF. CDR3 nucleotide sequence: TGTGCCAGCAGCTTGGGACGGTCAGATACGCAGTATTTT.

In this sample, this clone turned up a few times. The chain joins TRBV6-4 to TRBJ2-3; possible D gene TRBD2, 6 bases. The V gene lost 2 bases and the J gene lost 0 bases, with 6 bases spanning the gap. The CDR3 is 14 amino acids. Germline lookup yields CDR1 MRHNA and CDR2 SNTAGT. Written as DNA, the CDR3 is TGTGCCAGCAGTGACAGCGGGAGCACAGATACGCAGTATTTT. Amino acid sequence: CASSDSGSTDTQYF.

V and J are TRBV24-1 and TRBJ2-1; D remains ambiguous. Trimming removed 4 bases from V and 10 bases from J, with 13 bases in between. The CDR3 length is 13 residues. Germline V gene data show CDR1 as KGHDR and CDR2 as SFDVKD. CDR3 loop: CATSDPNSDEQFF. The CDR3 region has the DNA TGTGCCACCAGTGACCCCAACAGTGACGAGCAGTTCTTC.

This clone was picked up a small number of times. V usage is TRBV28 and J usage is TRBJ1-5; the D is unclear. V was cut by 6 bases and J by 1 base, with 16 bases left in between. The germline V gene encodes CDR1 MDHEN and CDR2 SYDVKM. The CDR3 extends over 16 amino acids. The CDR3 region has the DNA TGTGCCAGCAGATCTATGCTGGAAGGAAGCAATCAGCCCCAGCATTTT. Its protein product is CASRSMLEGSNQPQHF.

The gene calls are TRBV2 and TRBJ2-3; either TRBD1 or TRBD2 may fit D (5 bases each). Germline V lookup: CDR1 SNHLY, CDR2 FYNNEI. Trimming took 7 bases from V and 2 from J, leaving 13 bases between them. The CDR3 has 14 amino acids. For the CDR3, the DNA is TGTGCCAGCAAGAACGGGACGGCCACAGATACGCAGTATTTT. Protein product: CASKNGTATDTQYF.

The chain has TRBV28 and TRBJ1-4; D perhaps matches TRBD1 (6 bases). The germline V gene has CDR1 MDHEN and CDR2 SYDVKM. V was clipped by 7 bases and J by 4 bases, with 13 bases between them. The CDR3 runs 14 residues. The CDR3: CASTPGHLNEKLFF. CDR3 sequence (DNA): TGTGCCAGCACTCCGGGACACCTTAATGAAAAACTGTTTTTT.

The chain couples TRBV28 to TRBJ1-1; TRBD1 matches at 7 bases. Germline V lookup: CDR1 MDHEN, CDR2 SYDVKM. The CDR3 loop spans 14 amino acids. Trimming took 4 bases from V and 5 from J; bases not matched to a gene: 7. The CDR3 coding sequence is TGTGCCAGCAGTTCCTACAGGGGAGAGACTGAAGCTTTCTTT. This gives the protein CASSSYRGETEAFF.